The clone carrying this TCR beta chain was picked up a small number of times. This record belongs to a study of blood T cell repertoires in COVID-19. V gave up 5 bases and J gave up 10 bases, with 18 bases separating them. The CDR3 runs 15 residues. CDR1 and CDR2 (germline): SGHVS, FQNEAQ. In the original analysis: The assay estimated nucleated cells by amplifying reference gene primers. The assay was immunoSEQ multiplex PCR, and TCRdb's table has in-frame clones only and misses some. The V and J calls and clone size come from that table; D and trimming were worked out from the DNA. The sample comprises about 30,000 clones, approximately 80% of which are singletons, and 31% rests with the top ten.

What was sequenced was peripheral blood. The receptor comes from a man at least 80 years old with acute or convalescent COVID-19. The chain employs TRBV7-8 and TRBJ1-6, with TRBD1 as a possible D gene (6 bases). The CDR3 protein is CASSAGQLGVSPLHF. The CDR3 coding sequence is TGTGCCAGCAGCGCCGGACAGCTCGGGGTCTCACCCCTCCACTTT.